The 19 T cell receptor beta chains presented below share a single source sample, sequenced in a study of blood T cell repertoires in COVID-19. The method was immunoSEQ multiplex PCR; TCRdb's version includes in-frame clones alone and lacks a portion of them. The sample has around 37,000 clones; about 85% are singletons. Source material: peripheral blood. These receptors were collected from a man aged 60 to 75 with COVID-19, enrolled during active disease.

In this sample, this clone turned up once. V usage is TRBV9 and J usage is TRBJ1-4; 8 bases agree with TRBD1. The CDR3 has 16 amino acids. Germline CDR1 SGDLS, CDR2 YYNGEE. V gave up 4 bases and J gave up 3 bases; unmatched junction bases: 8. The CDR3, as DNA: TGTGCCAGCAGCAGGGCAGGGGGCTCGGCTAATGAAAAACTGTTTTTT. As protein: CASSRAGGSANEKLFF.

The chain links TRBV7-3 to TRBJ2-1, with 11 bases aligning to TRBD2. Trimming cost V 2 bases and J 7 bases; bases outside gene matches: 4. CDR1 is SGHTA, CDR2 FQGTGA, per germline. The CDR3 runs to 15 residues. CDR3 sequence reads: CASSLPGLAENEQFF. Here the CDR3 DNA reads TGTGCCAGCAGCTTACCGGGACTAGCGGAGAATGAGCAGTTCTTC.

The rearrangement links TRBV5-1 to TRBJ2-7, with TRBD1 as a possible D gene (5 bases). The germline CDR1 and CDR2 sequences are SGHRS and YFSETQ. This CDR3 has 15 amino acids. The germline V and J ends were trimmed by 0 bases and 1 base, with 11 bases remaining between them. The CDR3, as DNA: TGCGCCAGCAGCTTGGACCCCGCAGGGTCCTACGAGCAGTACTTC. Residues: CASSLDPAGSYEQYF.

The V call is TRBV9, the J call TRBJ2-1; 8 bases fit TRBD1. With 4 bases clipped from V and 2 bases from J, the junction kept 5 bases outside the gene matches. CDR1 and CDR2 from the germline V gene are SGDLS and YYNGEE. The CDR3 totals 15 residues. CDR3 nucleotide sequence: TGTGCCAGCAGCCCAACGGACAGGGCCTACAATGAGCAGTTCTTC. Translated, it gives CASSPTDRAYNEQFF.

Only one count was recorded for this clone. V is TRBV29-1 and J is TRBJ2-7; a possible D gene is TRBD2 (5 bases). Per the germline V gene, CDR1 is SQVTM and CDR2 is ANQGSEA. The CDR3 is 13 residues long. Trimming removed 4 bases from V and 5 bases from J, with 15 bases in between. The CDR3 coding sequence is TGCAGCGTTGGTGTCGGGGTCCAGGACGAGCAGTACTTC. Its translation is CSVGVGVQDEQYF.

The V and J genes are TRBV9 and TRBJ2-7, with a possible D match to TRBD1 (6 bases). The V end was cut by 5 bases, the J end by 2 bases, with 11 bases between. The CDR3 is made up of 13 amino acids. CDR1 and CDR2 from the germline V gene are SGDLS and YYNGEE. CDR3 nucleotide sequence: TGTGCCAGCAGTCAGGCAGGGGCCTACGAGCAGTACTTC. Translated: CASSQAGAYEQYF. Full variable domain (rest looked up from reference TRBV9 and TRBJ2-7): DSGVTQTPKHLITATGQRVTLRCSPRSGDLSVYWYQQSLDQGLQFLIQYYNGEERAKGNILERFSAQQFPDLHSELNLSSLELGDSALYFCASSQAGAYEQYFGPGTRLTVT.

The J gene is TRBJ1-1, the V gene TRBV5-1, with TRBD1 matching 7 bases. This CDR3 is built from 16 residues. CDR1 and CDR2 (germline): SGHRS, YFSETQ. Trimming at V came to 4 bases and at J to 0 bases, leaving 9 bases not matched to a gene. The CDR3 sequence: CASSPQGIGVNTEAFF. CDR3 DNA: TGCGCCAGCAGCCCACAGGGGATAGGGGTGAACACTGAAGCTTTCTTT.

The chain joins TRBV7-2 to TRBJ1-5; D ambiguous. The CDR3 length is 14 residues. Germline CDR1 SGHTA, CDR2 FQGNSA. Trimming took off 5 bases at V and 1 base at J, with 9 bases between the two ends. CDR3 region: CASSPQVSNQPQHF. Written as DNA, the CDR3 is TGTGCCAGCAGCCCTCAGGTGAGCAATCAGCCCCAGCATTTT. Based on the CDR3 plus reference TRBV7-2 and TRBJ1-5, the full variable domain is GAGVSQSPSNKVTEKGKDVELRCDPISGHTALYWYRQSLGQGLEFLIYFQGNSAPDKSGLPSDRFSAERTGGSVSTLTIQRTQQEDSAVYLCASSPQVSNQPQHFGDGTRLSIL.

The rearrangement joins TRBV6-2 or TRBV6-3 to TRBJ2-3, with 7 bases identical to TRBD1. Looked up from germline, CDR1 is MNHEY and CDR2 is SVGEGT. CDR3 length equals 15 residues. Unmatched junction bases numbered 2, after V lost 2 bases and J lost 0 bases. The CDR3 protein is CASSYRDRSTDTQYF. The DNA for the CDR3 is TGTGCCAGCAGTTACCGGGACAGAAGCACAGATACGCAGTATTTT.

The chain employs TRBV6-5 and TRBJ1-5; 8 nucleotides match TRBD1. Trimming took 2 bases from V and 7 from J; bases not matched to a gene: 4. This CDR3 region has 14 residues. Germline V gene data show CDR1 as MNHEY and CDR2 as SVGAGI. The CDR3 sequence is CASSYGQGGQPQHF. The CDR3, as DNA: TGTGCCAGCAGTTACGGACAGGGAGGACAGCCCCAGCATTTT.

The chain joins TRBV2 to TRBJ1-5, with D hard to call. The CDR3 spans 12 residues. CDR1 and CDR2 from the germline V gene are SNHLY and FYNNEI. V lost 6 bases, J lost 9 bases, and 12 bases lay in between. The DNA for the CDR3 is TGTGCCAGCAGGGGCGAGCCCTCGCCCCAGCATTTT. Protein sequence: CASRGEPSPQHF.

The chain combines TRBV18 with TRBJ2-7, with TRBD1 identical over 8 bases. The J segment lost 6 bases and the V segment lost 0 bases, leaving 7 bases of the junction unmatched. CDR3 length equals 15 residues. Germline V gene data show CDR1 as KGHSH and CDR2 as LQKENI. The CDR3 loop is CASSPPGQDRVEQYF. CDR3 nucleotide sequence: TGTGCCAGCTCACCACCGGGACAGGATAGGGTCGAGCAGTACTTC.

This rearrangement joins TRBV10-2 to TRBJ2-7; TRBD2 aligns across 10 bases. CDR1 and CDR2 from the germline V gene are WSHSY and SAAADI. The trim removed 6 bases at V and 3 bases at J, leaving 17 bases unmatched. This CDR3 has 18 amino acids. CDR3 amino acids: CASSRTSGFAGARYEQYF. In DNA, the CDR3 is TGCGCCAGCAGCAGGACTAGCGGATTCGCGGGAGCGCGCTACGAGCAGTACTTC.

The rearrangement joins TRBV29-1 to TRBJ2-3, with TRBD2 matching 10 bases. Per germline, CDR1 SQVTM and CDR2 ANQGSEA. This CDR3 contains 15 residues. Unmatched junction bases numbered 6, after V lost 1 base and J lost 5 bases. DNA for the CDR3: TGCAGCGTTGAAGTGAGCGGGAGGGCCGGAGATACGCAGTATTTT. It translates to CSVEVSGRAGDTQYF.

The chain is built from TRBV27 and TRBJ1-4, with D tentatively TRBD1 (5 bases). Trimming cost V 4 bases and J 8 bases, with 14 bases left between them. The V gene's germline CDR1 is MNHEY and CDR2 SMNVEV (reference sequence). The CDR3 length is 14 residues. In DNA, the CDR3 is TGTGCCAGCAGTTCAGGCCTAAAGGGGGAAAAACTGTTTTTT. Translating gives CASSSGLKGEKLFF. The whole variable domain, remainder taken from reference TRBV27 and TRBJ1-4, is EAQVTQNPRYLITVTGKKLTVTCSQNMNHEYMSWYRQDPGLGLRQIYYSMNVEVTDKGDVPEGYKVSRKEKRNFPLILESPSPNQTSLYFCASSSGLKGEKLFFGSGTQLSVL.

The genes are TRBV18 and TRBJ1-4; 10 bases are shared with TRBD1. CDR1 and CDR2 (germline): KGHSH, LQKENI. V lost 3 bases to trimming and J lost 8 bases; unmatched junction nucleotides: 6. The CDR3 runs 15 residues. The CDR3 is CASSPGTGVTEKLFF. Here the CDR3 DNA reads TGTGCCAGCTCACCTGGGACAGGGGTGACGGAAAAACTGTTTTTT.

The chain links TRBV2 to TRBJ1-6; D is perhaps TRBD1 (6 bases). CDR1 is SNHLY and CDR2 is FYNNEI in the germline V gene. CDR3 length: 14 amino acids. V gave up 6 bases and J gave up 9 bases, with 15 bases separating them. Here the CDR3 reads CASRADRSSSPLHF. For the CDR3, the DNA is TGTGCCAGCAGAGCTGACAGGAGTAGTTCACCCCTCCACTTT. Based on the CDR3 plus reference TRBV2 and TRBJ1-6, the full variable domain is EPEVTQTPSHQVTQMGQEVILRCVPISNHLYFYWYRQILGQKVEFLVSFYNNEISEKSEIFDDQFSVERPDGSNFTLKIRSTKLEDSAMYFCASRADRSSSPLHFGNGTRLTVT.

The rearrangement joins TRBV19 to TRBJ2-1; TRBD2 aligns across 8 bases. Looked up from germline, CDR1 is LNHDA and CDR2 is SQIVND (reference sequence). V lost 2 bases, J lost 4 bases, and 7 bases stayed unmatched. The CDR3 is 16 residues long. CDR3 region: CASSISGLAGYNEQFF. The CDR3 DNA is TGTGCCAGTAGTATATCAGGGCTAGCGGGTTACAATGAGCAGTTCTTC.

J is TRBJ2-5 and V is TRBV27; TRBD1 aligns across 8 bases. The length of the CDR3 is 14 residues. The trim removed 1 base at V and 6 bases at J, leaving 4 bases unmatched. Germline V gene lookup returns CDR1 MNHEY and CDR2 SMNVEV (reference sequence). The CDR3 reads CASSLLGRGQTQYF. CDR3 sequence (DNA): TGTGCCAGCAGTTTATTAGGCAGGGGGCAGACCCAGTACTTC.